The source of this TCR beta chain is a study of blood T cell repertoires in COVID-19. Study details: COVID-19 samples collected from the United States, Italy and Spain covered acute and convalescent phases.

In the original analysis: The assay estimated nucleated cells by amplifying reference gene primers. The protocol was immunoSEQ multiplex PCR, while the TCRdb copy is restricted to in-frame clones and leaves out a portion. V and J calls and clone size are copied from that table; D and trimming were computed from the DNA. The sample includes roughly 250,000 clones, around 90% seen only once; the top ten take approximately 1.5%. Sequencing was performed on PBMCs or T cells enriched from blood (not recorded which). This receptor was identified in a woman aged 45-65 years who had recovered from COVID-19.

Here the CDR3 reads CASMTGRGEKLFF. The CDR3 nucleotides are TGTGCCAGCATGACAGGTAGAGGCGAAAAACTGTTTTTT. The chain has TRBV28 and TRBJ1-4; a possible D gene is TRBD1 (6 bases). Germline-derived CDR1 and CDR2 are MDHEN and SYDVKM. This CDR3 has 13 residues. With 7 bases removed from V and 8 bases from J, the gap between germline ends came to 14 bases.